Described below is a single T cell receptor (beta chain) sequence and its context. TCRdb redid the calling of the RT-PCR reads with MiXCR, one entry per CDR3 protein. The data show hundreds of thousands of distinct CDR3 sequences, roughly 23% seen once. With V trimmed by 1 base and J by 0 bases, 10 bases remained unmatched. The V gene's germline CDR1 is DFQATT and CDR2 SNEGSKA (reference sequence). This CDR3 contains 18 residues. This sample is drawn from a study of response to subunit inactivated influenza vaccine. The sequence was obtained from a man aged 50 or older who received an inactivated influenza vaccine. The chain employs TRBV20-1 and TRBJ2-1, with 9 bases lining up with TRBD2. The sample in question was CD4+ T cells sorted from PBMCs, obtained roughly 5 days after vaccination. The DNA for the CDR3 is TGCAGTGCTAGAGTAGCGGGGGCCTTCCAGAGCTCCTACAATGAGCAGTTCTTC. Translation: CSARVAGAFQSSYNEQFF.